The clone carrying this TCR beta chain was detected once. Its antigen remains unknown. Libraries were prepared by immunoSEQ multiplex PCR; TCRdb keeps only in-frame clonotypes and omits some of them. The sample lists about 53,000 clones, 85% to 95% occurring once. This sample stems from a study of early stage breast cancer tumors. Study details: Most of the 16 invasive tumors were ER+, PR+ and HER2-. Samples were sequenced at 9 to 10-fold average coverage. Findings and limits, study-wide: Bulk DNA sequencing of unsorted cells missed chain pairing and markers.

The CDR3 has 14 residues. Germline V gene data show CDR1 as ENHRY and CDR2 as SYGVKD. With 8 bases clipped from V and 7 bases from J, the junction kept 13 bases outside the gene matches. This receptor was taken from a person aged 70 to 79 with breast cancer. Source material: blood. The chain employs TRBV10-3 and TRBJ1-2, with TRBD1 identical over 7 bases. The CDR3, as DNA: TGTGCCATCTCCGCTACCACAGGGGCGGCTGGCTACACCTTC. Residues: CAISATTGAAGYTF.